Below are 23 T cell receptor beta chains sequenced from a single sample in a study of molecular identifiers for immune sequencing clone quantification. From the PCR reads, TCRdb called clonotypes with MiXCR, one entry per CDR3 protein. Among approximately 550,000 distinct CDR3 sequences listed, about 25% were seen once. Sequencing was performed on naive CD8+ T cells from blood, with Jurkat cell RNA spiked in. The sample's subset: FACS-sorted CD8+CD4-CCR7+CD45RA+ naive T cells. The receptors were gathered from a human donor in good health. Some libraries in this study had Jurkat cell RNA spiked in.

The chain carries TRBV12-3 or TRBV12-4 and TRBJ1-5; no clear D. V was clipped by 2 bases and J by 0 bases, with 20 bases between them. CDR3 length equals 19 residues. CDR3 sequence reads: CASSLIPGLLGYSNQPQHF. In nucleotides, the CDR3 is TGTGCCAGCAGTTTAATTCCGGGTCTCCTTGGATATAGCAATCAGCCCCAGCATTTT.

A remark on this clonotype: It may be a read error: a sequence one base away is much more abundant. The gene calls are TRBV2 and TRBJ1-5; 7 bases align to TRBD1. Germline CDR1 SNHLY, CDR2 FYNNEI. The CDR3 runs 17 residues. CDR3 coding DNA: TGTGCCGGCAGCCTATTAAGACAGGGCCGACACAATCAGCCCCAGCATTTT. This codes for CAGSLLRQGRHNQPQHF.

The V call is TRBV14, the J call TRBJ2-3; 7 bases align to TRBD2. The CDR3 contains 14 residues. Germline trimming cut 6 bases from V and 7 bases from J; bases unmatched to any gene: 10. Germline loops: CDR1 SGHDN, CDR2 FVKESK. The CDR3 nucleotides are TGTGCCAGCAGACGAACTAGCGAGAGTTATACGCAGTATTTT. Translation: CASRRTSESYTQYF.

This chain links TRBV5-4 with TRBJ2-1; a weak D match, TRBD2 (6 bases). The length of the CDR3 is 14 residues. Germline V gene lookup returns CDR1 SGHNT and CDR2 YYREEE (reference sequence). V lost 0 bases and J 10 bases, leaving 14 bases between the germline ends. The DNA for the CDR3 is TGTGCCAGCAGCTTGGTATTGTCGGGGGAAGAGCAGTTCTTC. Protein product: CASSLVLSGEEQFF.

This clonotype was observed a handful of times. This sequence joins TRBV27 and TRBJ2-3; 11 nucleotides match TRBD1. Germline loops: CDR1 MNHEY, CDR2 SMNVEV (reference sequence). This CDR3 region has 14 residues. J lost 10 bases, V lost 6 bases, and 9 bases had no gene match. The CDR3 is CASRIGQGAWPQYF. The DNA for the CDR3 is TGTGCCAGCAGGATTGGACAGGGGGCCTGGCCGCAGTATTTT.

The sample holds many counts of this clonotype. The chain joins TRBV7-9 to TRBJ2-7; 10 nucleotides align to TRBD1. The CDR3 is 17 residues long. V dropped 5 bases and J dropped 3; count of bases not matched to a gene: 13. Germline lookup yields CDR1 SEHNR and CDR2 FQNEAQ (reference sequence). The CDR3 protein is CASSSTDPGTGDYEQYF. CDR3 bases: TGTGCCAGCAGCAGTACCGATCCCGGGACAGGGGACTACGAGCAGTACTTC.

The table lists this clonotype with a few counts. This sequence joins TRBV7-9 and TRBJ1-4; perhaps TRBD1 as D (6 bases). The CDR3 is 14 amino acids. Between the trimmed V and J ends, which lost 5 bases and 4 bases, there was a span of 11 bases. Germline CDR1 SEHNR, CDR2 FQNEAQ (reference sequence). The CDR3 sequence is CASSHQGINEKLFF. The CDR3 DNA is TGTGCCAGCAGCCACCAGGGGATTAATGAAAAACTGTTTTTT.

As for this clonotype: Possible read error: a much larger clone is one base away. The rearrangement links TRBV7-9 to TRBJ2-5; D is uncertain. From germline, CDR1 is SEHNR and CDR2 FQNEAQ (reference sequence). This CDR3 is 15 amino acids long. The ends were cut back, 9 bases at V and 4 bases at J, with 21 bases in the middle. The CDR3 here is CARSKPGPERETQYF. The CDR3 coding sequence is TGTGCCAGAAGTAAGCCCGGACCCGAAAGAGAGACCCAGTACTTC.

The CDR3 loop is CASSYRDTYEQYF. Written as DNA, the CDR3 is TGTGCCAGTAGTTACCGGGACACCTACGAGCAGTACTTC. The rearrangement links TRBV19 to TRBJ2-7; tentatively, D is TRBD1 (6 bases). The CDR3 is 13 residues long. The V end lost 5 bases, the J end lost 2 bases, and 10 bases lay between the germline ends. Germline V gene sequence: CDR1 LNHDA, CDR2 SQIVND (reference sequence).

The chain carries TRBV12-3 or TRBV12-4 and TRBJ2-7; D remains unclear. Trimming removed 3 bases from V and 0 bases from J, with 9 bases in between. CDR3 size: 14 residues. In DNA, the CDR3 is TGTGCCAGCAGTTTTAGCCGGAGCTCCTACGAGCAGTACTTC. Translating gives CASSFSRSSYEQYF.

A note on this clonotype: A much larger clonotype is one base distant, so this may be a read error. Lacking the conserved final phenylalanine or tryptophan, this CDR3 likely reflects a read error. The V call is TRBV7-9, the J call TRBJ2-3, with TRBD1 as a possible D gene (5 bases). Trimming took 4 bases from V and 4 from J, leaving 12 bases between them. In germline, CDR1 is SEHNR, CDR2 FQNEAQ (reference sequence). CDR3 size: 14 residues. CDR3 sequence (DNA): TGTGCCAGCAGCTGGCAGGGTATCGCAGATACGCAGTATGTT. Translated, it gives CASSWQGIADTQYV.

This chain links TRBV6-6 with TRBJ2-1; D is possibly TRBD1 (7 bases). CDR1 and CDR2 from the germline V gene are MNHNY and SVGAGI (reference sequence). V was pared by 7 bases and J by 6 bases, with 10 bases between. The CDR3 contains 12 residues. The CDR3 bases are TGTGCCAGCAATCAGGGGGGCAATGAGCAGTTCTTC. This encodes CASNQGGNEQFF.

The rearrangement links TRBV5-1 to TRBJ2-4; 8 bases align to TRBD1. Germline V gene lookup returns CDR1 SGHRS and CDR2 YFSETQ. The CDR3 has 17 amino acids. V gave up 0 bases and J gave up 2 bases; unmatched junction bases: 7. In nucleotides, the CDR3 is TGCGCCAGCAGCTTGGGAACAGGGGGAGGCCCCAAAAACATTCAGTACTTC. Residues: CASSLGTGGGPKNIQYF.

The sample holds many counts of this clonotype. The chain combines TRBV5-1 with TRBJ2-7; maybe TRBD1 (5 bases). Trimming removed 4 bases from V and 2 bases from J, with 10 bases in between. CDR3 length: 13 residues. Germline loops: CDR1 SGHRS, CDR2 YFSETQ. The CDR3, as DNA: TGCGCCAGCAGCCCGACAGTCGCCTACGAGCAGTACTTC. Translated: CASSPTVAYEQYF.

On this clonotype: One end of the junction does not line up with germline, which may come from a read error. The gene calls are TRBV6-1 and TRBJ1-5; weak D call: TRBD1 (6 bases). The CDR3 contains 15 residues. The germline V gene has CDR1 MNHNS and CDR2 SASEGT. DNA of the CDR3: TGTGCCAGCAGCGGGACACCCTTTAGCAATCAGCTCCAGCATTTT. It codes for CASSGTPFSNQLQHF.

As for this clonotype: With a much larger clone just one base away, this may be a read error. The rearrangement links TRBV30 to TRBJ2-3; TRBD2 might be the D (5 bases). The V gene's germline CDR1 is GTSNPN and CDR2 SVGIG (reference sequence). This CDR3 region has 14 residues. CDR3 in DNA: TGTGCCTGGAGTGTCACGGGATCCACAAATACGCAGTATTTT. This encodes CAWSVTGSTNTQYF.

The chain has TRBV12-3 or TRBV12-4 and TRBJ2-2, with TRBD2 as a possible D gene (5 bases). The CDR3 contains 17 residues. Trimming removed 4 bases from V and 6 bases from J, with 21 bases in between. This CDR3 reads CASSSGLVLRLAGELFF. CDR3 nucleotides: TGTGCCAGCAGTTCCGGACTGGTCTTACGACTCGCCGGGGAGCTGTTTTTT.

This clonotype was counted only a few times. The chain carries TRBV9 and TRBJ2-3; no clear D gene. Germline V gene sequence: CDR1 SGDLS, CDR2 YYNGEE. Trimming cost V 1 base and J 2 bases, with 8 bases left between them. CDR3 length equals 14 residues. The CDR3 DNA is TGTGCCAGCAGCGTACCCGATTCCACAGATACGCAGTATTTT. Protein product: CASSVPDSTDTQYF.

With respect to this clonotype: A much bigger clone sits one base away, suggesting this may be a read error. This chain joins TRBV5-6 and TRBJ2-7; tentatively, D is TRBD1 or TRBD2 (5 bases each). Trimming left V 9 bases short and J 3 bases short, with 19 bases between. This CDR3 is built from 14 residues. Germline V CDR1 and CDR2: SGHDT, YYEEEE. The CDR3 DNA sequence: TGTGCCAACACTCCGGGACCAAGTAACTACGAGCAGTACTTC. Translating it yields CANTPGPSNYEQYF.

This chain uses TRBV5-4 with TRBJ2-3, with 13 positions matching TRBD2. Germline CDR1 SGHNT, CDR2 YYREEE (reference sequence). The junction had 12 bases not matched to a gene; V was cut back by 4 bases and J by 1 base. The CDR3 has 19 amino acids. This CDR3 reads CASSLRTSGGGLGTDTQYF. CDR3 sequence (DNA): TGTGCCAGCAGCCTACGGACTAGCGGGGGTGGGTTAGGCACAGATACGCAGTATTTT.

At least ten counts were recorded for this clonotype. This rearrangement joins TRBV7-9 to TRBJ2-3; tentative D call: TRBD1 (6 bases). The CDR3 has 15 amino acids. V shed 4 bases and J shed 0 bases, with 11 bases lying between them. CDR1 SEHNR and CDR2 FQNEAQ come from the germline V gene (reference sequence). The CDR3 nucleotides read TGTGCCAGCAGCTCCAGACAGGAGAGCACAGATACGCAGTATTTT. Protein sequence: CASSSRQESTDTQYF. Filled out from reference TRBV7-9 and TRBJ2-3, the complete variable domain reads DTGVSQNPRHKITKRGQNVTFRCDPISEHNRLYWYRQTLGQGPEFLTYFQNEAQLEKSRLLSDRFSAERPKGSFSTLEIQRTEQGDSAMYLCASSSRQESTDTQYFGPGTRLTVL.

J is TRBJ1-1 and V is TRBV7-9; D is unclear. Trimming cost V 2 bases and J 3 bases, with 10 bases left between them. In germline, CDR1 is SEHNR, CDR2 FQNEAQ (reference sequence). The CDR3 runs to 14 residues. The CDR3 coding sequence is TGTGCCAGCAGCTTAATCGGCGGATACACTGAAGCTTTCTTT. It specifies CASSLIGGYTEAFF.

This clonotype was found a few times. This may come from a read error, since a much larger clone is one base off. V and J are TRBV7-9 and TRBJ1-5; D uncertain. V was clipped by 4 bases and J by 6 bases, with 7 bases between them. Germline V gene lookup returns CDR1 SEHNR and CDR2 FQNEAQ (reference sequence). The CDR3 loop spans 12 amino acids. This CDR3 reads CASSSEIQPQHF. In DNA form, the CDR3 reads TGTGCCAGCAGCTCAGAGATTCAGCCCCAGCATTTT.